This section outlines one TCR beta chain sequence together with its context. What it binds is not known. The sample comes from a study of CD8+CD57+ T cells in acquired aplastic anemia. The wider study: CD4+ and CD8+ cells, once sorted, gave DNA averaging around 3.4 ug. Study-level results: Common to patients and controls were twenty-nine CD8+ CDR3 sequences.

CDR3 and TCR beta VDJ profiling relied on genomic DNA as the template. TCRdb reprocessed the reads via MiXCR and lists one record per CDR3 protein. The repertoire has about 180,000 distinct CDR3 sequences, almost 50% of them found once; the top ten carry 13%. Patients chosen for sequencing had shown CD8+CD57+ cell expansion by flow cytometry. Therapy had not been given to patients before blood sampling. The CDR3 is 13 amino acids. Trimming took 4 bases from V and 4 from J, leaving 7 bases between them. Per the germline V gene, CDR1 is MNHEY and CDR2 is SVGAGI. The rearrangement joins TRBV6-5 to TRBJ1-4; D call uncertain. The sequencing sample was made of sorted CD4+, CD8+, or CD8+CD57+ T cells (not recorded which) from PBMCs. The receptor was derived from a human donor with aplastic anemia. CDR3 region: CASSSPFNEKLFF. CDR3 bases: TGTGCCAGCAGTTCGCCTTTTAATGAAAAACTGTTTTTT.